The text below deals with one T cell receptor (beta chain). The antigen remains undetermined. Repertoires were generated with immunoSEQ multiplex PCR, while TCRdb's copy carries only in-frame clones and drops some. The sample lists about 820,000 clones, about 91% occurring once. The sample is drawn from a study of shared clonotypes between healthy human individuals. CD45RO-negative cells were positively selected for CCR7, leaving out terminally differentiated effector memory CD45RA+ cells. The CDR3 has 14 amino acids. V dropped 5 bases and J dropped 6; count of bases not matched to a gene: 6. Germline CDR1 and CDR2: MDHEN and SYDVKM. Broader study findings: The rarefaction results pointed to incomplete sorted-subset sequencing despite large depth.

Sequenced input: naive CD8+ T cells sorted from blood. J is TRBJ2-1 and V is TRBV28, with 8 bases lining up with TRBD2. The receptor's source is a man younger than 40 in good health. CDR3 protein: CASSPGGPGNEQFF. The DNA of the CDR3 is TGTGCCAGCAGTCCGGGAGGGCCTGGCAATGAGCAGTTCTTC. The full variable domain, rest sourced from reference TRBV28 and TRBJ2-1, is DVKVTQSSRYLVKRTGEKVFLECVQDMDHENMFWYRQDPGLGLRLIYFSYDVKMKEKGDIPEGYSVSREKKERFSLILESASTNQTSMYLCASSPGGPGNEQFFGPGTRLTVL.